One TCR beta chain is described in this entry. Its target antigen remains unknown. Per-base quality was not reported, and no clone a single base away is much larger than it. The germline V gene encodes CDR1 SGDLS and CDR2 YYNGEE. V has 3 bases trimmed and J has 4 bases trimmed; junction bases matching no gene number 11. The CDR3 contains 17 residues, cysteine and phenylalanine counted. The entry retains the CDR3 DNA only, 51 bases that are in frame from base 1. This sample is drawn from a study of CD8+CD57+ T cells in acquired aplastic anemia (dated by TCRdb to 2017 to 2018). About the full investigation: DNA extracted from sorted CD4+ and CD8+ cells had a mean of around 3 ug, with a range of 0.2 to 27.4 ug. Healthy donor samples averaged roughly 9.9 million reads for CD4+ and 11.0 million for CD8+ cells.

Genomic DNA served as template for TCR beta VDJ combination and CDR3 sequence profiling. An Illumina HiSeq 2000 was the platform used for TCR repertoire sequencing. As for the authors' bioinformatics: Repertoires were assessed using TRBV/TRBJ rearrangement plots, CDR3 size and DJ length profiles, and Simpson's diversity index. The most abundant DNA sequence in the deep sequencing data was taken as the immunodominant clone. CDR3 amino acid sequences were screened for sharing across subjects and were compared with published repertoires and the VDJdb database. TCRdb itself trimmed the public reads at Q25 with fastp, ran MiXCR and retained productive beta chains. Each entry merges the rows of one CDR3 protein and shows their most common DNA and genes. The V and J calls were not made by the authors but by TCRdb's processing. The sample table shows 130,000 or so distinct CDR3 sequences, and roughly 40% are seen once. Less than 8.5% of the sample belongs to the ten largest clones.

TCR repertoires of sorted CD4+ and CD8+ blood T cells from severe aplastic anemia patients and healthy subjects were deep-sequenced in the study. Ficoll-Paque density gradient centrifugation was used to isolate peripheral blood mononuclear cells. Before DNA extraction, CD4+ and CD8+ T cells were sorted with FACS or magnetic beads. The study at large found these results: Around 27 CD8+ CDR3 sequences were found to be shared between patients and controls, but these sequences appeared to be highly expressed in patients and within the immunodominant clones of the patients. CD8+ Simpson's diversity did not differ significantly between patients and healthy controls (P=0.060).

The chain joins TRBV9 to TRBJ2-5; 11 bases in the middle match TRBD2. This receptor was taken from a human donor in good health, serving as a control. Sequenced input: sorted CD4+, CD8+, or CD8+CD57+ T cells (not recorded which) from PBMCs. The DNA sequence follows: TGTGCCAGCAGCGGGGGGGATAGCGGGGGGGTAGGAGAGACCCAGTACTTC. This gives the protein CASSGGDSGGVGETQYF.